This is a list of T cell receptor beta chains from one sample in a study of blood T cell repertoires in COVID-19. The method was immunoSEQ multiplex PCR; TCRdb's version includes in-frame clones alone and lacks a portion of them. The data hold more than 95,000 clones, with 85% observed a single time. The sample was peripheral blood. The receptors were gathered from a man aged 45 to 65 with acute or convalescent COVID-19. CDR3s include the opening cysteine and the closing phenylalanine or tryptophan. The order of the fields is D gene, V gene, J gene, clone size, CDR3 DNA, CDR3 protein. D genes are given only for firm matches. Clone size is stated in some rows and not others, as once, few, many or a class when expanded.

TRBD2	TRBV5-1	TRBJ2-7	.	TGCGCCAGCAGCTTGGGGTCTAGCGGGAGGATCCTGCAGTACTTC	CASSLGSSGRILQYF
TRBD1	TRBV19	TRBJ1-5	.	TGTGCCAGTAGTCCAGGGACAGGGGGCTTCGCTCAGCCCCAGCATTTT	CASSPGTGGFAQPQHF
TRBD2	TRBV4-2	TRBJ2-2	once	TGTGCCAGCAGCCTCACGGGACTAGCGGGGGGGACTATCACCGGGGAGCTGTTTTTT	CASSLTGLAGGTITGELFF
TRBD1	TRBV19	TRBJ1-1	.	TGTGCCAGTAGTTCCCGACAGGGGGCGCGGGACACTGAAGCTTTCTTT	CASSSRQGARDTEAFF
.	TRBV7-9	TRBJ2-7	.	TGTGCCAGCAGCCCAAGTGGGGGCCCCGAGCAGTACTTC	CASSPSGGPEQYF
TRBD2	TRBV7-9	TRBJ2-7	.	TGTGCCAGCAGCTTAGGCCAGTGGGACCTGGGGAGGGCCTACGAGCAGTACTTC	CASSLGQWDLGRAYEQYF
TRBD2	TRBV11-3	TRBJ2-1	.	TGTGCCAGCAGCCCGCGGACTAGCGGGAGCCTCAGCGGGGGGAATGAGCAGTTCTTC	CASSPRTSGSLSGGNEQFF
TRBD2	TRBV5-5	TRBJ2-7	.	TGTGCCAGCAGACTAGCGGGAGGGCGGTACGAGCAGTACTTC	CASRLAGGRYEQYF
TRBD2	TRBV11-3	TRBJ2-3	.	TGTGCCAGCAGCATCCGGGAGGGGAAGGTTGTAGATACGCAGTATTTT	CASSIREGKVVDTQYF
.	TRBV7-9	TRBJ2-2	.	TGTGCCAGCAGCTTCCTAGCGAACCGATACACCGGGGAGCTGTTTTTT	CASSFLANRYTGELFF
.	TRBV10-2	TRBJ2-2	.	TGCGCCAGCAATCCAGGGAACACCGGGGAGCTGTTTTTT	CASNPGNTGELFF
TRBD2	TRBV7-8	TRBJ2-2	once	TGTGCCAGCAGCTTAACTAGCGGCGGCGGGGAGCTGTTTTTT	CASSLTSGGGELFF